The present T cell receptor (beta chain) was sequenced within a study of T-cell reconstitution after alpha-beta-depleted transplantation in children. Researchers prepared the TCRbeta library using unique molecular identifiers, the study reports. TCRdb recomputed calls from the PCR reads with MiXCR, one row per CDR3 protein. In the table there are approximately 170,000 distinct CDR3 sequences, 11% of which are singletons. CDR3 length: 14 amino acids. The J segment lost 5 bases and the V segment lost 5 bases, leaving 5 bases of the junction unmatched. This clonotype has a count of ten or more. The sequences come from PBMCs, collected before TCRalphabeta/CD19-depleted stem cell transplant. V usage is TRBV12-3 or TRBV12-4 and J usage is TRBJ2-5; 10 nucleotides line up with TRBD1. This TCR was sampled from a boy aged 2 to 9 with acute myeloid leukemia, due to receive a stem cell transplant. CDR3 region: CASSPPGQGETQYF. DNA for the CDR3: TGTGCCAGCAGTCCCCCGGGACAGGGGGAGACCCAGTACTTC.